The 30 T cell receptor beta chains listed next were all sequenced from one sample in a study of glioma-infiltrating T cells. Amplification of TCR alpha and beta CDR3 regions from RNA used iRepertoire nested multiplex PCR. TCRdb reanalysed the multiplex PCR reads using MiXCR and keeps one entry per CDR3 protein. Here the sample spans approximately 400,000 distinct CDR3 sequences, more than 35% being singletons. Source material: glioma tissue, nonneoplastic brain tissue, or PBMCs (not recorded which). Source of these receptors: a human donor with low-grade glioma or glioblastoma, undergoing nonglioma brain surgery, or in good health (not recorded which).

This chain connects TRBV28 to TRBJ2-1; D is unclear. From germline, CDR1 is MDHEN and CDR2 SYDVKM. The V end was cut by 3 bases, the J end by 2 bases, with 11 bases between. The CDR3 runs 15 residues. CDR3 sequence (DNA): TGTGCCAGCAGTTTTATAGGAGCAGCCTACAATGAGCAGTTCTTC. As protein: CASSFIGAAYNEQFF.

This clonotype appeared once. This rearrangement joins TRBV7-6 to TRBJ2-3; D remains ambiguous. The CDR3 has 16 amino acids. Trimming took off 0 bases at V and 2 bases at J, with 12 bases between the two ends. Germline CDR1 is SGHVS and CDR2 is FNYEAQ. CDR3 residues: CASSLASLGITDTQYF. CDR3 nucleotide sequence: TGTGCCAGCAGCTTAGCTAGTTTAGGCATCACAGATACGCAGTATTTT.

The rearrangement uses TRBV12-3 or TRBV12-4 and TRBJ1-5; D is ambiguous. Trimming took 2 bases from V and 6 from J, leaving 8 bases between them. The CDR3 length is 13 residues. The CDR3 loop is CASSLSAGQPQHF. In DNA, the CDR3 is TGTGCCAGCAGTTTATCGGCAGGTCAGCCCCAGCATTTT.

This clonotype was seen at least ten times. The chain carries TRBV28 and TRBJ2-7; D gene unclear. The CDR3 runs to 15 residues. The V end lost 1 base, the J end lost 1 base, and 11 bases lay between the germline ends. Germline CDR1 MDHEN, CDR2 SYDVKM. The CDR3 protein is CASSLLPGLSYEQYF. DNA of the CDR3: TGTGCCAGCAGTTTATTACCGGGTTTATCCTACGAGCAGTACTTC.

This clonotype was observed at least ten times. This rearrangement joins TRBV28 to TRBJ1-1; 9 nucleotides agree with TRBD1. Germline assignment: CDR1 MDHEN and CDR2 SYDVKM. Trimming at V came to 4 bases and at J to 4 bases, leaving 7 bases not matched to a gene. This CDR3 is built from 15 residues. The CDR3: CASSSSGTGLTEAFF. The CDR3 DNA reads TGTGCCAGCAGTTCCTCTGGGACAGGGCTCACTGAAGCTTTCTTT.

This clonotype was counted only a few times. The chain is built from TRBV7-2 and TRBJ2-5; D may be TRBD1 or TRBD2 (6 bases each). V was pared by 2 bases and J by 5 bases, with 12 bases between. The CDR3 runs to 14 residues. Germline V gene lookup returns CDR1 SGHTA and CDR2 FQGNSA. The CDR3 region has the DNA TGTGCCAGCAGCTTAATTCGGGGGCAGGAGACCCAGTACTTC. It encodes CASSLIRGQETQYF.

As regards this clonotype: The germline gene is not matched at one end of the junction; a read error may be the cause. The chain links TRBV6-2 or TRBV6-3 to TRBJ1-2, with no clear D. The CDR3 sequence is 13 residues long. In germline, CDR1 is MNHEY, CDR2 SVGEGT. The CDR3 coding sequence is TGTGCCAGCAGTTACTCAGATAACTATGGCTGCACCTTC. This gives the protein CASSYSDNYGCTF.

For this clonotype: It may be a read error: a sequence one base away is much more abundant. The V gene is TRBV6-2 or TRBV6-3, the J gene TRBJ1-2, with D perhaps TRBD1 (6 bases). The CDR3 has 17 amino acids. CDR1 is MNHEY and CDR2 is SVGEGT in the germline V gene. DNA for the CDR3: TGTGCCGGCAGCCACCTGGGCGCTGTGGGGGCATGGTATGGCTACACCTTC. Residues: CAGSHLGAVGAWYGYTF.

This clonotype was seen many times. This chain connects TRBV20-1 to TRBJ1-5; D gene unclear. CDR3 size: 15 residues. Germline CDR1 DFQATT, CDR2 SNEGSKA (reference sequence). V gave up 2 bases and J gave up 0 bases, with 11 bases separating them. CDR3 coding DNA: TGCAGTGCTAGAAGGGCACCAAATAGCAATCAGCCCCAGCATTTT. As protein: CSARRAPNSNQPQHF.

In this sample, this clonotype turned up once. This chain connects TRBV7-7 to TRBJ2-3, with D tentatively TRBD2 (5 bases). This CDR3 is 13 amino acids long. V was cut by 7 bases and J by 2 bases, with 10 bases left in between. CDR1 and CDR2 from the germline V gene are SSHAT and FNYEAQ (reference sequence). This CDR3 is CASIRDLTDTQYF. CDR3 coding DNA: TGTGCCAGCATACGGGATCTCACAGATACGCAGTATTTT.

Notes on this clonotype: This may come from a read error, since a much larger clone is one base off. Given the absence of the conserved phenylalanine or tryptophan at the CDR3 end, a read error is likely. The V and J genes are TRBV7-9 and TRBJ2-3; no clear D. CDR3 length equals 13 residues. Germline CDR1 is SEHNR and CDR2 is FQNEAQ (reference sequence). Trimming took 6 bases from V and 4 from J, leaving 11 bases between them. CDR3 loop: CASSYDRPDTQYL. The DNA of the CDR3 is TGTGCCAGCAGTTACGATAGGCCAGATACGCAGTATCTT.

V and J are TRBV5-1 and TRBJ2-7; 10 positions agree with TRBD1. The CDR3 runs 14 residues. V lost 2 bases to trimming and J lost 3 bases; unmatched junction nucleotides: 2. Germline values: CDR1 SGHRS, CDR2 YFSETQ. CDR3 bases: TGCGCCAGCAGCTTTGGGACAGGGGACTACGAGCAGTACTTC. Translation gives CASSFGTGDYEQYF. The complete variable domain, with remaining parts taken from reference TRBV5-1 and TRBJ2-7, reads KAGVTQTPRYLIKTRGQQVTLSCSPISGHRSVSWYQQTPGQGLQFLFEYFSETQRNKGNFPGRFSGRQFSNSRSEMNVSTLELGDSALYLCASSFGTGDYEQYFGPGTRLTVT.

The chain uses TRBV2 and TRBJ2-4, with 13 bases fitting TRBD2. Losses at the gene ends were 5 bases for V and 6 bases for J; bases not matched to a gene: 4. Germline values: CDR1 SNHLY, CDR2 FYNNEI. This CDR3 spans 15 amino acids. CDR3 DNA sequence: TGTGCCAGCAGTTATCGGACTAGCGGGGGAAACATTCAGTACTTC. Its translation is CASSYRTSGGNIQYF.

This clonotype was picked up many times. This chain uses TRBV27 with TRBJ2-7, with 11 bases identical to TRBD2. V shed 6 bases, J shed 5 bases, and the junction held 3 bases outside the gene matches. Germline V gene sequence: CDR1 MNHEY, CDR2 SMNVEV (reference sequence). The length of the CDR3 is 13 residues. The CDR3 loop reads CASRTSGTDEQYF. The CDR3 DNA reads TGTGCCAGCAGGACTAGCGGGACAGACGAGCAGTACTTC.

The CDR3 DNA follows: TGTGCCAGCAGCGCCCGAGGTAGCGGGTACAATGAGCAGTTCTTC. Translating it yields CASSARGSGYNEQFF. This chain joins TRBV4-2 and TRBJ2-1; 7 nucleotides match TRBD2. The CDR3 is 15 residues long. Germline trimming cut 5 bases from V and 4 bases from J; bases unmatched to any gene: 8. Per the germline V gene, CDR1 is LGHNA and CDR2 is YNFKEQ.

Many counts were recorded for this clonotype. J is TRBJ1-5 and V is TRBV28, with no clear D. The CDR3 runs to 13 residues. The V end lost 7 bases, the J end lost 3 bases, and 10 bases lay between the germline ends. Per the germline V gene, CDR1 is MDHEN and CDR2 is SYDVKM. The chain's CDR3 is CASTGRHNQPQHF. In DNA form, the CDR3 reads TGTGCCAGCACGGGAAGGCACAATCAGCCCCAGCATTTT.

About this clonotype itself: A much larger clone is a single base away; this may be a read error. This rearrangement joins TRBV6-2 or TRBV6-3 to TRBJ1-1; TRBD1 is a possible D gene (5 bases). V lost 10 bases and J lost 4, with 19 bases in between. The CDR3 consists of 14 residues. Germline-derived CDR1 and CDR2 are MNHEY and SVGEGT. The CDR3 reads CATGDRVMSTEAFF. CDR3 sequence (DNA): TGTGCCACCGGAGACAGAGTCATGAGCACTGAAGCTTTCTTT.

The chain couples TRBV28 to TRBJ2-3; weak D call: TRBD1 (5 bases). CDR1 MDHEN and CDR2 SYDVKM come from the germline V gene. This CDR3 has 15 residues. Trimming took off 6 bases at V and 3 bases at J, with 16 bases between the two ends. CDR3 sequence (DNA): TGTGCCAGCAGCCGGACAATCGGTGCAACAGATACGCAGTATTTT. As protein: CASSRTIGATDTQYF.

The rearrangement joins TRBV18 to TRBJ2-3; TRBD1 aligns across 7 bases. This CDR3 is built from 17 residues. Germline trimming cut 6 bases from V and 2 bases from J; bases unmatched to any gene: 14. The germline gives CDR1 KGHSH, CDR2 LQKENI. The CDR3 DNA sequence: TGTGCCAGCTCCCTCGCTTCCGGGACAGTAATCACAGATACGCAGTATTTT. Its protein product is CASSLASGTVITDTQYF.

The V gene is TRBV20-1, the J gene TRBJ2-7; no reliable D call. The V and J ends lost 6 bases and 1 base respectively, with 13 bases between them. This CDR3 is built from 13 residues. The germline gives CDR1 DFQATT, CDR2 SNEGSKA (reference sequence). CDR3 nucleotide sequence: TGCAGTGCCCCGCACCGGGTTTCCTACGAGCAGTACTTC. It translates to CSAPHRVSYEQYF.

This clonotype came up many times. The V and J genes are TRBV6-1 and TRBJ2-3; 9 bases map to TRBD2. The V gene's germline CDR1 is MNHNS and CDR2 SASEGT. Trimming removed 0 bases from V and 6 bases from J; junction bases left unmatched: 7. The CDR3 runs 16 residues. CDR3 in DNA: TGTGCCAGCAGTGAAGCGAGACTAGCGGAGGGGGATACGCAGTATTTT. Its translation: CASSEARLAEGDTQYF.

A word on this clonotype: A clone one base away is much larger, so this may be a read error. The CDR3 here is CASSFVRRTESFF. In nucleotides, the CDR3 is TGTGCCAGCAGTTTTGTACGCCGGACTGAATCTTTCTTT. The gene calls are TRBV27 and TRBJ1-1; no clear D gene. The CDR3 spans 13 residues. The germline V gene has CDR1 MNHEY and CDR2 SMNVEV (reference sequence).

This clonotype has a count of ten or more. The genes are TRBV28 and TRBJ1-2; D uncertain. This CDR3 is built from 14 residues. Trimming removed 2 bases at V and 4 bases at J, with 11 bases between. Looked up from germline, CDR1 is MDHEN and CDR2 is SYDVKM. The CDR3 loop reads CASSLGPQGYGYTF. In DNA form, the CDR3 reads TGTGCCAGCAGTTTAGGACCCCAAGGCTATGGCTACACCTTC.

This clonotype is a singleton in its sample. In this CDR3 the conserved last residue, phenylalanine or tryptophan, is missing, so a read error is likely. This chain links TRBV7-9 with TRBJ1-5; 8 nucleotides agree with TRBD1. V dropped 4 bases and J dropped 5; count of bases not matched to a gene: 4. The CDR3 consists of 14 residues. CDR1 is SEHNR, CDR2 FQNEAQ, per germline (reference sequence). The CDR3 coding sequence is TGTGCCAGCAGCTCCGGACAGGGCTATCAGCCCCAGCATTCT. It yields the protein CASSSGQGYQPQHS.

The genes are TRBV20-1 and TRBJ1-2; no firm D call. This CDR3 is built from 12 residues. Germline V gene data show CDR1 as DFQATT and CDR2 as SNEGSKA (reference sequence). V was clipped by 6 bases and J by 4 bases, with 12 bases between them. The CDR3 loop reads CSAVMNIYGYTF. CDR3 in DNA: TGCAGTGCGGTAATGAACATCTATGGCTACACCTTC.

Note on this clonotype: A much larger clone differs by one base, so this may be a read error. The chain links TRBV6-1 to TRBJ1-1; 7 bases map to TRBD1. This CDR3 has 15 residues. Germline CDR1 reads MNHNS; CDR2 reads SASEGT. CDR3 protein: CASSSQGTGSTETFF. The CDR3 DNA follows: TGTGCCAGCAGTTCACAGGGGACGGGGAGCACTGAAACTTTCTTT.

The sample holds a few counts of this clonotype. V usage is TRBV28 and J usage is TRBJ2-7; 8 nucleotides align to TRBD1. V gave up 9 bases and J gave up 3 bases; unmatched junction bases: 10. The CDR3 contains 14 residues. In germline, CDR1 is MDHEN, CDR2 SYDVKM. CDR3 in DNA: TGTGCCAGTTGGGAAACGGGACAGGTCTACGAGCAGTACTTC. It yields the protein CASWETGQVYEQYF.

V and J are TRBV5-4 and TRBJ2-1; D is unclear. The V gene's germline CDR1 is SGHNT and CDR2 YYREEE (reference sequence). V was clipped by 0 bases and J by 4 bases, with 5 bases between them. This CDR3 is 13 amino acids long. The DNA for the CDR3 is TGTGCCAGCAGCTTGGACCAGTACAATGAGCAGTTCTTC. This translates into CASSLDQYNEQFF.

In its sample, this clonotype was seen a few times. The chain couples TRBV5-1 to TRBJ2-3; TRBD1 or TRBD2 may be the D gene (6 bases each). This CDR3 contains 14 residues. The germline CDR1 and CDR2 sequences are SGHRS and YFSETQ. Trimming removed 0 bases at V and 4 bases at J, with 9 bases between. The CDR3 DNA follows: TGCGCCAGCAGCTTGGAGAGGGGGGCAGATACGCAGTATTTT. Protein product: CASSLERGADTQYF.

This clonotype was picked up many times. J is TRBJ1-1 and V is TRBV28; 7 bases align to TRBD1. CDR1 is MDHEN, CDR2 SYDVKM, per germline. Trimming removed 10 bases from V and 1 base from J; junction bases left unmatched: 6. There are 13 residues in the CDR3. The DNA of the CDR3 is TGTGCCACGAGACAGGGTGGGAACACTGAAGCTTTCTTT. Protein: CATRQGGNTEAFF.